The T cell receptor beta chain described here comes from a study of shared clonotypes between healthy human individuals. Study-wide background: The study used three CD4 naive, three CD4 memory, two CD8 naive and one CD8 memory plate per donor. Study-level findings and limits: Clonotype sharing across several donors was observed for approximately 5% of naive CD4 clonotypes.

This clone was observed a few times. The antigen is undetermined. This CDR3 is 13 amino acids long. The V gene lost 9 bases and the J gene lost 1 base, with 13 bases spanning the gap. Germline V gives CDR1 MNHNS, CDR2 SASEGT. Those who donated, Caucasian adults without exception, all lived in Nashville, Tennessee. Original processing methods: As immunoSEQ supplied junction-only sequences (without quality scores), filtering differed. Only in-frame clones appear in the TCRdb table, and some are missing; sequencing was by immunoSEQ multiplex PCR. V, J and clone size derive from that table, while D and trimming were established from the DNA sequence. The repertoire includes about a million clones, roughly 70% of them detected once, and over 1.3% sits in the top ten.

The sequence was collected from a man younger than 35 in good health. The sequenced material came from memory CD4+ T cells sorted from blood. The sample's subset: CD45RA-negative fraction. The rearrangement joins TRBV6-1 to TRBJ2-7, with D unclear. The CDR3 protein is CASQEGLSYEQYF. The CDR3 region has the DNA TGTGCCAGTCAGGAAGGCCTATCCTACGAGCAGTACTTC.